Listed here are 27 T cell receptor beta chains from one sample, sequenced in a study of cytomegalovirus exposure and HLA in healthy donors. Clones were sequenced by immunoSEQ multiplex PCR, and TCRdb holds only the in-frame ones, with some missing. The sample shows 71,000 or so clones, roughly 94% of them seen only once. Input material: PBMCs. The receptors were sampled from a young man in good health and CMV-seropositive.

The chain recombines TRBV28 with TRBJ2-1; tentative D call: TRBD2 (6 bases). CDR1 MDHEN and CDR2 SYDVKM come from the germline V gene. The CDR3 is 16 amino acids. Trimming took 4 bases from V and 1 from J, leaving 14 bases between them. The CDR3 loop is CASSSPQLASYNEQFF. The CDR3 DNA sequence: TGTGCCAGCAGTTCCCCCCAGCTAGCGTCCTACAATGAGCAGTTCTTC.

The V call is TRBV12-5, the J call TRBJ2-7; D might be TRBD2 (6 bases). The CDR3 is 14 amino acids. The germline gives CDR1 LGHNT, CDR2 FRNRAP. This chain's CDR3 is CDRMTRGGAYEQYF. In DNA, the CDR3 is TGTGATCGGATGACTAGAGGAGGGGCCTACGAGCAGTACTTC.

This chain joins TRBV29-1 and TRBJ2-2; 7 positions match TRBD2. The germline gives CDR1 SQVTM, CDR2 ANQGSEA. The junction had 7 bases not matched to a gene; V was cut back by 7 bases and J by 2 bases. The CDR3 covers 14 residues. The CDR3 nucleotides are TGCAGCGCCGACCAGCGGGGAAACACCGGGGAGCTGTTTTTT. As protein: CSADQRGNTGELFF.

This clone appeared a single time. This chain links TRBV2 with TRBJ2-7; maybe TRBD1 (6 bases). The ends were cut back, 4 bases at V and 3 bases at J, with 19 bases in the middle. CDR1 SNHLY and CDR2 FYNNEI come from the germline V gene. The CDR3 is 16 amino acids. The CDR3 DNA reads TGTGCCAGCAGTGGCAGACAGGTTACGCTACACTACGAGCAGTACTTC. Protein sequence: CASSGRQVTLHYEQYF.

The rearrangement links TRBV5-6 to TRBJ2-7; 8 bases map to TRBD1. CDR1 SGHDT and CDR2 YYEEEE come from the germline V gene. The length of the CDR3 is 14 residues. V was clipped by 4 bases and J by 2 bases; unmatched bases: 5. DNA for the CDR3: TGTGCCAGCAGCGAAGACAGGGGACCCTACGAGCAGTACTTC. It codes for CASSEDRGPYEQYF.

V gene TRBV2 combines with J gene TRBJ2-7, with 10 bases fitting TRBD1. Germline-derived CDR1 and CDR2 are SNHLY and FYNNEI. The CDR3 is 13 residues long. J was trimmed by 6 bases and V by 4 bases; bases with no gene match: 3. The CDR3 region is CASSGDRGVEQYF. DNA for the CDR3: TGTGCCAGCAGTGGGGACAGGGGTGTCGAGCAGTACTTC.

The gene calls are TRBV6-6 and TRBJ2-7, with 9 positions matching TRBD2. With 4 bases clipped from V and 4 bases from J, the junction kept 8 bases outside the gene matches. Germline CDR1 reads MNHNY; CDR2 reads SVGAGI (reference sequence). This CDR3 has 15 residues. The DNA for the CDR3 is TGTGCCAGCAGTTGGTCACTAGCGGGTGGGTACGAGCAGTACTTC. This sequence encodes CASSWSLAGGYEQYF.

This chain's CDR3 is CASAPRSLFSGNTIYF. CDR3 coding DNA: TGTGCCAGCGCCCCCCGGAGTCTCTTCTCTGGAAACACCATATATTTT. The genes are TRBV2 and TRBJ1-3; D is unresolved. Trimming stripped 8 bases from V and 0 bases from J, with 17 bases between. The CDR3 contains 16 residues. Germline assignment: CDR1 SNHLY and CDR2 FYNNEI.

The J gene is TRBJ2-1, the V gene TRBV19; D is possibly TRBD1 (5 bases). Per germline, CDR1 LNHDA and CDR2 SQIVND (reference sequence). The CDR3 contains 12 residues. V dropped 11 bases and J dropped 2 bases, with 10 bases sitting between them. The CDR3 is CAVQVTYNEQFF. The DNA of the CDR3 is TGTGCCGTACAGGTCACCTACAATGAGCAGTTCTTC.

The rearrangement links TRBV29-1 to TRBJ1-2; a weak D match, TRBD1 (5 bases). This CDR3 is 12 amino acids long. V lost 5 bases and J lost 8, with 15 bases in between. Germline assignment: CDR1 SQVTM and CDR2 ANQGSEA. CDR3 residues: CSVFRQGKGYTF. In DNA form, the CDR3 reads TGCAGCGTTTTTCGGCAGGGCAAAGGCTACACCTTC.

This rearrangement joins TRBV14 to TRBJ2-1; D is possibly TRBD1 (6 bases). Per the germline V gene, CDR1 is SGHDN and CDR2 is FVKESK. V lost 3 bases and J 5 bases, leaving 8 bases between the germline ends. This CDR3 comprises 13 residues. The CDR3 protein is CASSHGQNNEQFF. The CDR3 nucleotides are TGTGCCAGCAGCCACGGACAGAACAATGAGCAGTTCTTC.

This chain connects TRBV5-5 to TRBJ1-2, with 8 positions matching TRBD1. Germline trimming cut 0 bases from V and 8 bases from J; bases unmatched to any gene: 6. The CDR3 is 14 amino acids. CDR1 and CDR2 (germline): SGHKS, YYEKEE (reference sequence). The CDR3 sequence is CASSLGRTGGGYTF. The CDR3 nucleotides are TGTGCCAGCAGCTTGGGGAGAACAGGGGGGGGCTACACCTTC. The variable domain in full, completed from reference TRBV5-5 and TRBJ1-2, reads DAGVTQSPTHLIKTRGQQVTLRCSPISGHKSVSWYQQVLGQGPQFIFQYYEKEERGRGNFPDRFSARQFPNYSSELNVNALLLGDSALYLCASSLGRTGGGYTFGSGTRLTVV.

The gene calls are TRBV27 and TRBJ2-3; D is uncertain. The V end lost 2 bases, the J end lost 0 bases, and 9 bases lay between the germline ends. The germline V gene encodes CDR1 MNHEY and CDR2 SMNVEV (reference sequence). The CDR3 has 15 residues. The chain's CDR3 is CASSLMASSTDTQYF. In nucleotides, the CDR3 is TGTGCCAGCAGTTTAATGGCATCTAGCACAGATACGCAGTATTTT.

The chain carries TRBV27 and TRBJ2-3, with D tentatively TRBD2 (6 bases). CDR1 is MNHEY, CDR2 SMNVEV, per germline (reference sequence). The CDR3 loop spans 14 amino acids. Trimming took 7 bases from V and 7 from J, leaving 18 bases between them. The CDR3 coding sequence is TGTGCCAGCACCCCCAGTTCTAGCGCCAATACGCAGTATTTT. It specifies CASTPSSSANTQYF.

The J gene is TRBJ2-7, the V gene TRBV6-5; the match to TRBD1 covers 8 bases. V lost 5 bases and J lost 1; bases outside the gene matches: 7. Germline assignment: CDR1 MNHEY and CDR2 SVGAGI. The CDR3 extends over 15 amino acids. The CDR3 bases are TGTGCCAGCAGTCCACCGGACAGGGCGTCCTACGAGCAGTACTTC. Protein: CASSPPDRASYEQYF.

This chain connects TRBV1 to TRBJ2-5; the D segment call TRBD1 is taken from the table without a DNA check. TRBV1 is listed as a pseudogene. The CDR3 covers 15 residues. CDR3 bases: TGCACCAGGCGCCACTCAGGGTTGCCACAAGAGACCCAGTACTTC. Translation gives CTRRHSGLPQETQYF.

The chain has TRBV18 and TRBJ1-1; the D is unclear. CDR1 and CDR2 from the germline V gene are KGHSH and LQKENI. The ends were cut back, 2 bases at V and 1 base at J, with 5 bases in the middle. This CDR3 is 13 amino acids long. CDR3 in amino acids: CASSPEGNTEAFF. As DNA, the CDR3 is TGTGCCAGCTCACCAGAGGGGAACACTGAAGCTTTCTTT.

The chain employs TRBV5-1 and TRBJ2-1; 9 bases agree with TRBD2. The CDR3 spans 15 residues. V lost 3 bases, J lost 9 bases, and 10 bases stayed unmatched. Per germline, CDR1 SGHRS and CDR2 YFSETQ. The CDR3, as DNA: TGCGCCAGCAGCTCTGGGACTAGCAAGGATGGTGAGCAGTTCTTC. It specifies CASSSGTSKDGEQFF. The variable domain in full, with the rest retrieved from reference TRBV5-1 and TRBJ2-1, is KAGVTQTPRYLIKTRGQQVTLSCSPISGHRSVSWYQQTPGQGLQFLFEYFSETQRNKGNFPGRFSGRQFSNSRSEMNVSTLELGDSALYLCASSSGTSKDGEQFFGPGTRLTVL.

The chain uses TRBV5-1 and TRBJ2-7; 8 bases align to TRBD2. With 4 bases clipped from V and 1 base from J, the junction kept 7 bases outside the gene matches. Germline V gene data show CDR1 as SGHRS and CDR2 as YFSETQ. CDR3 length: 15 amino acids. The CDR3 DNA reads as TGCGCCAGCAGCGTAACGGGAGGGACTTCCTACGAGCAGTACTTC. Its protein product is CASSVTGGTSYEQYF.

The V gene is TRBV9, the J gene TRBJ1-1; D not certain. Germline CDR1 and CDR2: SGDLS and YYNGEE. The CDR3 runs 11 residues. V lost 3 bases, J lost 5 bases, and 5 bases lay in between. The CDR3 bases are TGTGCCAGCAGCGCCGGGACTGAAGCTTTCTTT. This codes for CASSAGTEAFF.

This chain joins TRBV11-3 and TRBJ2-5, with 11 bases fitting TRBD1. This CDR3 is 16 amino acids long. The V and J ends lost 5 bases and 2 bases, in that order; junction bases with no gene match: 7. CDR1 is SGHNT, CDR2 YENEEA, per germline. DNA for the CDR3: TGTGCCAGCAGCGGAACCGGGACAGGGGGTCAAGAGACCCAGTACTTC. Amino acids: CASSGTGTGGQETQYF.

V usage is TRBV7-3 and J usage is TRBJ2-5; 7 bases align to TRBD1. The V segment lost 4 bases and the J segment 2 bases; nucleotides outside the gene matches: 7. Germline assignment: CDR1 SGHTA and CDR2 FQGTGA. CDR3 length: 15 residues. Here the CDR3 reads CASSSGTAVQETQYF. The CDR3 DNA is TGTGCCAGCAGCTCGGGGACAGCCGTACAAGAGACCCAGTACTTC.

The rearrangement uses TRBV7-3 and TRBJ1-2; TRBD1 matches 8 bases. CDR1 is SGHTA and CDR2 is FQGTGA in the germline V gene. The length of the CDR3 is 14 residues. V lost 4 bases and J lost 6; bases outside the gene matches: 7. The CDR3 coding sequence is TGTGCCAGCAGCTCCGGACAGGGAACCGATGGCTACACCTTC. Translating gives CASSSGQGTDGYTF.

The rearrangement links TRBV5-1 to TRBJ2-5, with D perhaps TRBD2 (6 bases). V was clipped by 1 base and J by 4 bases, with 17 bases between them. Germline-derived CDR1 and CDR2 are SGHRS and YFSETQ. This CDR3 has 16 amino acids. In nucleotides, the CDR3 is TGCGCCAGCAGCTTGCAAACGGGACTCCTAAGAGAGACCCAGTACTTC. Protein sequence: CASSLQTGLLRETQYF.

The CDR3 is CSWELAGSYNEQFF. Written as DNA, the CDR3 is TGCAGCTGGGAGCTAGCGGGGTCCTACAATGAGCAGTTCTTC. V and J are TRBV29-1 and TRBJ2-1; TRBD2 agrees at 9 bases. The length of the CDR3 is 14 residues. Germline CDR1 is SQVTM and CDR2 is ANQGSEA. V shed 8 bases, J shed 1 base, and the junction held 6 bases outside the gene matches.

The rearrangement joins TRBV7-9 to TRBJ2-7; a possible D gene is TRBD1 (5 bases). The V and J ends lost 0 bases and 2 bases respectively, with 17 bases between them. From germline, CDR1 is SEHNR and CDR2 FQNEAQ (reference sequence). This CDR3 spans 17 amino acids. CDR3 region: CASSLAPSSGAAYEQYF. The DNA of the CDR3 is TGTGCCAGCAGCTTAGCCCCTTCGAGTGGGGCCGCCTACGAGCAGTACTTC.

The J gene is TRBJ1-4, the V gene TRBV2, with unresolved D. Germline assignment: CDR1 SNHLY and CDR2 FYNNEI. V was shortened by 5 bases and J by 8 bases, with 9 bases between the two germline ends. There are 12 residues in the CDR3. This CDR3 reads CASSFGREKLFF. CDR3 sequence (DNA): TGTGCCAGCAGTTTCGGGAGGGAAAAACTGTTTTTT.